The 14 T cell receptor beta chains below all came from one sample that was sequenced in a study of shared clonotypes between healthy human individuals. Repertoires were generated with immunoSEQ multiplex PCR, while TCRdb's copy carries only in-frame clones and drops some. The table records roughly 1.4 million clones, approximately 98.5% of them present only once. The source material was naive CD4+ T cells sorted from blood. This sample's subset: CD45RA+ positively selected. These TCRs come from a man aged 30 to 45 in good health.

V is TRBV7-9 and J is TRBJ2-5; 8 nucleotides agree with TRBD1. The junction had 13 bases not matched to a gene; V was cut back by 5 bases and J by 5 bases. The CDR3 consists of 16 residues. Germline V lookup: CDR1 SEHNR, CDR2 FQNEAQ (reference sequence). The CDR3 DNA follows: TGTGCCAGCAGCGTGGGTATGGGGACAGGCAGGGAGACCCAGTACTTC. Amino acid sequence: CASSVGMGTGRETQYF.

The rearrangement uses TRBV18 and TRBJ2-1; 8 bases match TRBD2. Germline lookup yields CDR1 KGHSH and CDR2 LQKENI. V dropped 5 bases and J dropped 5; count of bases not matched to a gene: 11. The CDR3 totals 16 residues. The CDR3, as DNA: TGTGCCAGCTCAACAAAGCAGCGGGAGAGGGACAATGAGCAGTTCTTC. Translation gives CASSTKQRERDNEQFF.

V usage is TRBV5-5 and J usage is TRBJ1-1; D not resolved. Germline V gene lookup returns CDR1 SGHKS and CDR2 YYEKEE (reference sequence). The length of the CDR3 is 13 residues. Trimming shortened V by 1 base and J by 9 bases, and 13 bases separated the two germline ends. The CDR3 here is CASSLPPVIKAFF. For the CDR3, the DNA is TGTGCCAGCAGCTTGCCACCGGTGATTAAAGCTTTCTTT.

V usage is TRBV5-5 and J usage is TRBJ2-7; D is perhaps TRBD2 (5 bases). The CDR3 extends over 14 amino acids. Trimming shortened V by 4 bases and J by 5 bases, and 16 bases separated the two germline ends. Germline assignment: CDR1 SGHKS and CDR2 YYEKEE (reference sequence). The CDR3 reads CASSVGLPLDEQYF. As DNA, the CDR3 is TGTGCCAGCAGCGTTGGACTTCCTCTAGACGAGCAGTACTTC. The variable domain in full, completed from reference TRBV5-5 and TRBJ2-7, reads DAGVTQSPTHLIKTRGQQVTLRCSPISGHKSVSWYQQVLGQGPQFIFQYYEKEERGRGNFPDRFSARQFPNYSSELNVNALLLGDSALYLCASSVGLPLDEQYFGPGTRLTVT.

The chain employs TRBV28 and TRBJ2-7, with D unresolved. There are 15 residues in the CDR3. Per the germline V gene, CDR1 is MDHEN and CDR2 is SYDVKM. Trimming removed 7 bases at V and 3 bases at J, with 19 bases between. The CDR3: CASKKTAANFYEQYF. CDR3 nucleotides: TGTGCCAGCAAAAAAACGGCTGCTAATTTCTACGAGCAGTACTTC.

This clone was picked up one time. The chain couples TRBV2 to TRBJ2-5; D possibly corresponds to TRBD1 (6 bases). Germline CDR1 SNHLY, CDR2 FYNNEI. V shed 4 bases and J shed 5 bases, with 14 bases lying between them. The CDR3 has 14 residues. Here the CDR3 reads CASSALRGMETQYF. CDR3 DNA sequence: TGTGCCAGCAGTGCTCTCAGGGGAATGGAGACCCAGTACTTC. The whole variable domain, filled in from reference TRBV2 and TRBJ2-5, reads EPEVTQTPSHQVTQMGQEVILRCVPISNHLYFYWYRQILGQKVEFLVSFYNNEISEKSEIFDDQFSVERPDGSNFTLKIRSTKLEDSAMYFCASSALRGMETQYFGPGTRLLVL.

V gene TRBV5-6 combines with J gene TRBJ2-5; D call uncertain. The CDR3 is 14 amino acids. Germline values: CDR1 SGHDT, CDR2 YYEEEE. Trimming cost V 2 bases and J 2 bases, with 10 bases left between them. CDR3 sequence: CASSFPGIQETQYF. CDR3 in DNA: TGTGCCAGCAGCTTCCCCGGCATACAAGAGACCCAGTACTTC.

The chain links TRBV4-2 to TRBJ2-5; 7 bases map to TRBD2. The V segment lost 0 bases and the J segment 3 bases; nucleotides outside the gene matches: 10. The CDR3 has 17 amino acids. The germline gives CDR1 LGHNA, CDR2 YNFKEQ. CDR3 amino acids: CASSQDIGRAGEETQYF. CDR3 coding DNA: TGTGCCAGCAGCCAAGATATCGGAAGGGCGGGAGAAGAGACCCAGTACTTC.

This clone was seen once. This chain uses TRBV5-4 with TRBJ1-6; D gene uncertain. CDR3 length: 16 residues. Germline V CDR1 and CDR2: SGHNT, YYREEE (reference sequence). V lost 0 bases to trimming and J lost 8 bases, with 15 bases between them. CDR3 sequence (DNA): TGTGCCAGCAGCTTGGACTGGTGGGCGTCAGATTCACCCCTCCACTTT. Translated, it gives CASSLDWWASDSPLHF.

This chain uses TRBV21-1 with TRBJ2-6; the DNA was not used to check the table's D call, TRBD1. TRBV21-1 is a pseudogene. The CDR3 has 15 residues. CDR3 in DNA: TGTGCCAGCAGCAATTTCATCTCTGGGGCCAACGTCCTGACTTTC. It yields the protein CASSNFISGANVLTF.

The chain's CDR3 is CASSPGGNTEAFF. DNA of the CDR3: TGTGCCAGCAGCCCGGGGGGGAACACTGAAGCTTTCTTT. This chain joins TRBV5-4 and TRBJ1-1; a weak D match, TRBD1 (5 bases). The ends were cut back, 4 bases at V and 1 base at J, with 8 bases in the middle. The CDR3 has 13 amino acids. CDR1 is SGHNT, CDR2 YYREEE, per germline (reference sequence).

The rearrangement joins TRBV5-1 to TRBJ2-1; 8 bases are a match to TRBD2. Looked up from germline, CDR1 is SGHRS and CDR2 is YFSETQ. Unmatched junction bases numbered 12, after V lost 1 base and J lost 6 bases. The CDR3 loop spans 17 amino acids. The CDR3 bases are TGCGCCAGCAGCTTGTCAGTTCGGGAGGGCCTTAGCAATGAGCAGTTCTTC. It specifies CASSLSVREGLSNEQFF.

The chain uses TRBV5-4 and TRBJ2-5; 7 bases line up with TRBD2. In germline, CDR1 is SGHNT, CDR2 YYREEE (reference sequence). This CDR3 comprises 14 residues. Germline trimming cut 4 bases from V and 0 bases from J; bases unmatched to any gene: 3. CDR3 residues: CASSASGNQETQYF. In DNA form, the CDR3 reads TGTGCCAGCAGCGCTAGCGGAAACCAAGAGACCCAGTACTTC.

This chain links TRBV7-9 with TRBJ2-1; TRBD2 agrees at 7 bases. V shed 1 base and J 8 bases; nucleotides not matched to a gene: 8. The germline V gene encodes CDR1 SEHNR and CDR2 FQNEAQ (reference sequence). The CDR3 is 15 residues long. CDR3 region: CASSLGAGGSDEQFF. In DNA form, the CDR3 reads TGTGCCAGCAGCTTAGGGGCGGGCGGGAGCGATGAGCAGTTCTTC.